These T cell receptor beta chains were read from a single sample in a study of human T cells and chemical hapten exposure. TCRdb independently ran MiXCR on the RACE reads; one entry per CDR3 protein. The data show 95,000 or so distinct CDR3 sequences, about an eighth seen once. Sequencing was performed on whole blood, taken in connection with sensitization to the hapten diphenylcyclopropenone (DPC). These receptors came from a woman between 35 and 50 years old with alopecia areata. Some clones in this sample may be carry-over from other donors' samples. CDR3s include the opening cysteine and the closing phenylalanine or tryptophan. The D gene is left open where the match is weak. Clone size is not always given. Where it is, it says once, few, many or a class for expanded clones.

many	TRBD1	TRBV7-2	TRBJ2-7	CASSWGQGIYEQYF	TGTGCCAGCAGCTGGGGACAGGGGATCTACGAGCAGTACTTC
-	TRBD1	TRBV29-1	TRBJ1-1	CSVEGGQGANEAFF	TGCAGCGTTGAAGGGGGACAGGGGGCGAATGAAGCTTTCTTT
few	TRBD1	TRBV9	TRBJ1-6	CASSLRTGASPLHF	TGTGCCAGCAGCTTACGGACAGGGGCATCACCCCTCCACTTT
-	-	TRBV19	TRBJ1-2	CASSIRPGDGYTF	TGTGCCAGTAGTATTCGCCCAGGTGATGGCTACACCTTC
many	-	TRBV20-1	TRBJ2-5	CSATLGRQETQYF	TGCAGTGCCACCCTGGGCAGGCAAGAGACCCAGTACTTC
many	-	TRBV14	TRBJ1-3	CASSYGLGAGNTIYF	TGTGCCAGCAGCTACGGTCTGGGTGCTGGAAACACCATATATTTT
few	TRBD2	TRBV3-1	TRBJ2-3	CASSQDLGAGAGRDTQYF	TGTGCCAGCAGCCAAGATCTCGGTGCCGGAGCGGGGAGGGATACGCAGTATTTT
few	TRBD1	TRBV4-3	TRBJ1-4	CASSQENRGGKLFF	TGCGCCAGCAGCCAAGAAAACAGGGGGGGAAAACTGTTTTTT
many	-	TRBV3-1	TRBJ2-1	CASTTLVRSNEQFF	TGTGCCAGCACCACTCTCGTGCGCTCGAATGAGCAGTTCTTC
few	TRBD2	TRBV20-1	TRBJ2-1	CSARDLGGREYNEQFF	TGCAGTGCTAGAGATCTGGGCGGGAGGGAATACAATGAGCAGTTCTTC
few	-	TRBV29-1	TRBJ2-7	CSVVRTGHEQYF	TGCAGCGTTGTTCGGACGGGCCACGAGCAGTACTTC